The 15 T cell receptor beta chains reported below all come from one sample, sequenced in a study of blood T cell repertoires in COVID-19. Using immunoSEQ multiplex PCR, the repertoire was profiled, and TCRdb retains in-frame clones only, with some absent. The sample contains over 400,000 clones, roughly 89% of which appear only once. Material for sequencing was peripheral blood. The source of these receptors is a young woman with active or convalescent COVID-19.

Here the CDR3 reads CASSAQTGIGELFF. CDR3 in DNA: TGTGCCAGCAGCGCTCAAACAGGGATCGGGGAGCTGTTTTTT. The genes are TRBV9 and TRBJ2-2; tentatively, D is TRBD1 (6 bases). Trimming pared 3 bases from V and 7 bases from J, leaving 13 bases between. This CDR3 is 14 amino acids long. Germline V gene lookup returns CDR1 SGDLS and CDR2 YYNGEE. Supplemented by reference TRBV9 and TRBJ2-2, the full variable domain reads DSGVTQTPKHLITATGQRVTLRCSPRSGDLSVYWYQQSLDQGLQFLIQYYNGEERAKGNILERFSAQQFPDLHSELNLSSLELGDSALYFCASSAQTGIGELFFGEGSRLTVL.

The J gene is TRBJ2-5, the V gene TRBV30, with a weak D call TRBD1 (5 bases). Trimming took off 0 bases at V and 2 bases at J, with 10 bases between the two ends. The CDR3 extends over 14 amino acids. The germline CDR1 and CDR2 sequences are GTSNPN and SVGIG (reference sequence). The CDR3, as DNA: TGTGCCTGGAGTGTATTCTACAGGCAAGAGACCCAGTACTTC. Protein product: CAWSVFYRQETQYF. Complete variable domain (other parts from reference TRBV30 and TRBJ2-5): SQTIHQWPATLVQPVGSPLSLECTVEGTSNPNLYWYRQAAGRGLQLLFYSVGIGQISSEVPQNLSASRPQDRQFILSSKKLLLSDSGFYLCAWSVFYRQETQYFGPGTRLLVL.

This clone was counted between two and nine times. The chain is built from TRBV27 and TRBJ1-2; the match to TRBD1 covers 7 bases. The CDR3 has 13 amino acids. Germline assignment: CDR1 MNHEY and CDR2 SMNVEV (reference sequence). V lost 5 bases, J lost 8 bases, and 8 bases stayed unmatched. The CDR3 bases are TGTGCCAGCAGTAGAGACAGGGCCTCGGGCTACACCTTC. It specifies CASSRDRASGYTF.

The chain links TRBV7-9 to TRBJ1-4, with unresolved D. V shed 1 base and J shed 5 bases, with 8 bases lying between them. The CDR3 contains 14 residues. Looked up from germline, CDR1 is SEHNR and CDR2 is FQNEAQ (reference sequence). The DNA for the CDR3 is TGTGCCAGCAGCTTAGGACTGAGCAATGAAAAACTGTTTTTT. Its translation: CASSLGLSNEKLFF.

The chain links TRBV27 to TRBJ2-2, with a tentative D call TRBD2 (6 bases). This CDR3 is built from 13 residues. The germline V gene encodes CDR1 MNHEY and CDR2 SMNVEV (reference sequence). Trimming shortened V by 0 bases and J by 8 bases, and 7 bases separated the two germline ends. Here the CDR3 reads CASSLSGTGELFF. CDR3 DNA sequence: TGTGCCAGCAGTTTATCGGGGACTGGGGAGCTGTTTTTT.

The V call is TRBV5-8, the J call TRBJ1-2; 12 bases align to TRBD1. The CDR3 covers 15 residues. V dropped 4 bases and J dropped 5; count of bases not matched to a gene: 6. Germline-derived CDR1 and CDR2 are SGHTS and YDEGEE. The DNA of the CDR3 is TGTGCCAGCAGCGTGGGGACAGGGGGCCAGTATGGCTACACCTTC. It translates to CASSVGTGGQYGYTF. Variable domain in full (rest from reference TRBV5-8 and TRBJ1-2): EAGVTQSPTHLIKTRGQQATLRCSPISGHTSVYWYQQALGLGLQFLLWYDEGEERNRGNFPPRFSGRQFPNYSSELNVNALELEDSALYLCASSVGTGGQYGYTFGSGTRLTVV.

V gene TRBV18 combines with J gene TRBJ1-1; D ambiguous. CDR1 and CDR2 (germline): KGHSH, LQKENI. The CDR3 runs 13 residues. V lost 3 bases to trimming and J lost 5 bases, with 10 bases between them. The CDR3 nucleotides are TGTGCCAGCTCACCCAACATCCTGACTGAAGCTTTCTTT. Amino acids: CASSPNILTEAFF.

This clone has just one count. The rearrangement uses TRBV7-2 and TRBJ2-3; D is undetermined. With 4 bases removed from V and 2 bases from J, the gap between germline ends came to 16 bases. The V gene's germline CDR1 is SGHTA and CDR2 FQGNSA. CDR3 length equals 16 residues. CDR3 protein: CASSSPITSYTDTQYF. The CDR3 nucleotides read TGTGCCAGCAGCTCCCCCATAACATCGTACACAGATACGCAGTATTTT.

The CDR3 reads CASSMGGPYSNQPQHF. Here the CDR3 DNA reads TGTGCCAGTAGTATGGGGGGACCATATAGCAATCAGCCCCAGCATTTT. The chain employs TRBV19 and TRBJ1-5, with D tentatively TRBD1 (5 bases). The CDR3 is 16 residues long. Trimming stripped 3 bases from V and 0 bases from J, with 12 bases between. The V gene's germline CDR1 is LNHDA and CDR2 SQIVND (reference sequence).

The J gene is TRBJ1-3, the V gene TRBV27; D uncertain. Trimming removed 2 bases from V and 7 bases from J, with 9 bases in between. The length of the CDR3 is 13 residues. CDR1 is MNHEY and CDR2 is SMNVEV in the germline V gene (reference sequence). CDR3 nucleotides: TGTGCCAGCAGTTTAGGAGGGAGCAACACCATATATTTT. It encodes CASSLGGSNTIYF.

This chain joins TRBV18 and TRBJ2-4, with D perhaps matching TRBD2 (6 bases). CDR3 length equals 15 residues. Trimming cost V 4 bases and J 9 bases, with 19 bases left between them. Germline V gene lookup returns CDR1 KGHSH and CDR2 LQKENI. The CDR3 DNA sequence: TGTGCCAGCTCACAATACCGGGCCCAAGCGGGCATTCAGTACTTC. This gives the protein CASSQYRAQAGIQYF.

The chain couples TRBV9 to TRBJ2-5; 12 nucleotides line up with TRBD2. Germline V gene data show CDR1 as SGDLS and CDR2 as YYNGEE. The V and J ends lost 0 bases and 2 bases, in that order; junction bases with no gene match: 11. The CDR3 has 19 residues. The CDR3 sequence is CASSVVGLAGGRFQETQYF. The DNA for the CDR3 is TGTGCCAGCAGCGTAGTCGGGCTAGCGGGAGGGCGATTTCAAGAGACCCAGTACTTC.

The rearrangement joins TRBV12-5 to TRBJ1-6; 9 nucleotides agree with TRBD1. The CDR3 is 19 amino acids. From germline, CDR1 is LGHNT and CDR2 FRNRAP. V dropped 2 bases and J dropped 0; count of bases not matched to a gene: 8. CDR3 loop: CASGLTAGTGSSYNSPLHF. CDR3 bases: TGTGCTAGTGGTTTGACGGCCGGGACAGGGAGCTCCTATAATTCACCCCTCCACTTT.

The rearrangement joins TRBV7-2 to TRBJ1-6; D not resolved. This CDR3 spans 13 amino acids. The V gene lost 1 base and the J gene lost 8 bases, with 6 bases spanning the gap. CDR1 and CDR2 from the germline V gene are SGHTA and FQGNSA. CDR3: CASSLVTDSPLHF. DNA of the CDR3: TGTGCCAGCAGCTTAGTAACGGATTCACCCCTCCACTTT.

The chain recombines TRBV5-8 with TRBJ1-2, with TRBD1 identical over 7 bases. After removal of 4 bases from V and 3 bases from J, the junction contained 12 bases not matched to a gene. The length of the CDR3 is 16 residues. Germline assignment: CDR1 SGHTS and CDR2 YDEGEE. The CDR3 here is CASSPDRRLRDYGYTF. Written as DNA, the CDR3 is TGTGCCAGCAGCCCGGACAGGAGACTTCGTGACTATGGCTACACCTTC.